The 32 T cell receptor beta chains presented below share a single source sample, sequenced in a study of Ad26.COV2.S vaccination and SARS-CoV-2 variants. Using immunoSEQ multiplex PCR, the repertoire was profiled, and TCRdb retains in-frame clones only, with some absent. The sample carries 300,000 to 400,000 clones, approximately 86% recorded once. Noted treatment: about 20 received Ad26.COV2.S at low or high dose, single or two shots; about 5 received placebo; per-sample allocation not given. Material that was analyzed had been drawn on day 63 after the first vaccine or placebo injection. The source material was peripheral blood, sampled in a trial of Ad26.COV2.S vaccine versus placebo. Every receptor here comes from a person aged 18-65 years who received the Ad26.COV2.S COVID-19 vaccine or a placebo.

This rearrangement joins TRBV7-2 to TRBJ2-1, with a tentative D call TRBD2 (6 bases). The CDR3 is 13 amino acids. Trimming stripped 5 bases from V and 8 bases from J, with 13 bases between. CDR1 and CDR2 from the germline V gene are SGHTA and FQGNSA. CDR3 coding DNA: TGTGCCAGCAGCCGGGTGGTAGCGGATGAGCAGTTCTTC. Translated: CASSRVVADEQFF. The variable domain in full, with the rest retrieved from reference TRBV7-2 and TRBJ2-1, is GAGVSQSPSNKVTEKGKDVELRCDPISGHTALYWYRQSLGQGLEFLIYFQGNSAPDKSGLPSDRFSAERTGGSVSTLTIQRTQQEDSAVYLCASSRVVADEQFFGPGTRLTVL.

CDR3: CASSYTSGGSTDTQYF. The CDR3 nucleotides are TGTGCCAGCAGCTACACTAGCGGGGGAAGCACAGATACGCAGTATTTT. The J gene is TRBJ2-3, the V gene TRBV2; the match to TRBD2 covers 11 bases. CDR3 length equals 16 residues. V lost 6 bases to trimming and J lost 0 bases; unmatched junction nucleotides: 5. The germline CDR1 and CDR2 sequences are SNHLY and FYNNEI.

The gene calls are TRBV6-2 or TRBV6-3 and TRBJ1-4; 8 positions match TRBD1. Germline V gives CDR1 MNHEY, CDR2 SVGEGT. The V segment lost 2 bases and the J segment 0 bases; nucleotides outside the gene matches: 2. The CDR3 runs 16 residues. This chain's CDR3 is CASSYQGQATNEKLFF. Here the CDR3 DNA reads TGTGCCAGCAGTTACCAGGGACAGGCAACTAATGAAAAACTGTTTTTT.

The V and J genes are TRBV24-1 and TRBJ2-1; a possible D gene is TRBD2 (6 bases). The CDR3 totals 11 residues. V shed 9 bases and J shed 4 bases, with 6 bases lying between them. Germline V gives CDR1 KGHDR, CDR2 SFDVKD. CDR3 amino acids: CATRGYNEQFF. CDR3 DNA: TGTGCCACCCGGGGGTACAATGAGCAGTTCTTC.

V gene TRBV5-1 combines with J gene TRBJ1-4; D gene uncertain. The germline CDR1 and CDR2 sequences are SGHRS and YFSETQ. The CDR3 is 14 amino acids. V lost 0 bases and J lost 5, with 8 bases in between. The CDR3 here is CASSLERNNEKLFF. In DNA, the CDR3 is TGCGCCAGCAGCTTGGAACGGAACAATGAAAAACTGTTTTTT.

The chain has TRBV11-2 and TRBJ1-1; 7 nucleotides agree with TRBD1. V was pared by 5 bases and J by 2 bases, with 8 bases of the junction left unmatched. The germline gives CDR1 SGHAT, CDR2 FQNNGV. The CDR3 length is 15 residues. The CDR3 DNA follows: TGTGCCAGCAGCCCCTCCACAGGGGTCAACACTGAAGCTTTCTTT. This translates into CASSPSTGVNTEAFF.

The chain combines TRBV2 with TRBJ2-5, with 11 positions matching TRBD1. The germline V gene has CDR1 SNHLY and CDR2 FYNNEI. J gave up 0 bases and V 5 bases, and 17 bases lay outside the gene matches. The CDR3 has 20 residues. The CDR3 DNA follows: TGTGCCAGCAGTCTTTTAGTCCCGGGACAGGGGGGAGGAGACCAAGAGACCCAGTACTTC. Its protein is CASSLLVPGQGGGDQETQYF. The variable domain in full, with the rest retrieved from reference TRBV2 and TRBJ2-5, is EPEVTQTPSHQVTQMGQEVILRCVPISNHLYFYWYRQILGQKVEFLVSFYNNEISEKSEIFDDQFSVERPDGSNFTLKIRSTKLEDSAMYFCASSLLVPGQGGGDQETQYFGPGTRLLVL.

This clone showed up just once. The chain has TRBV5-1 and TRBJ1-4; D unresolved. V lost 2 bases and J 0 bases, leaving 2 bases between the germline ends. The length of the CDR3 is 13 residues. Germline-derived CDR1 and CDR2 are SGHRS and YFSETQ. CDR3 protein: CASSFATNEKLFF. The CDR3 nucleotides are TGCGCCAGCAGCTTCGCAACTAATGAAAAACTGTTTTTT.

This chain joins TRBV7-9 and TRBJ2-7, with TRBD1 matching 8 bases. CDR3 length equals 12 residues. Germline-derived CDR1 and CDR2 are SEHNR and FQNEAQ (reference sequence). V lost 5 bases, J lost 6 bases, and 3 bases stayed unmatched. CDR3 region: CASSPDRGEQYF. CDR3 bases: TGTGCCAGCAGCCCCGACAGGGGCGAGCAGTACTTC.

The genes are TRBV5-1 and TRBJ1-5; no definite D call. The CDR3 covers 14 residues. Trimming removed 0 bases at V and 4 bases at J, with 8 bases between. Germline V lookup: CDR1 SGHRS, CDR2 YFSETQ. CDR3 sequence: CASSLGVGNQPQHF. The DNA for the CDR3 is TGCGCCAGCAGCTTGGGGGTGGGGAATCAGCCCCAGCATTTT.

The chain has TRBV15 and TRBJ2-2, with D possibly being TRBD1 or TRBD2 (5 bases each). V was trimmed by 0 bases and J by 6 bases, leaving 11 bases between them. This CDR3 has 15 amino acids. Germline V gives CDR1 LNHNV, CDR2 YYDKDF (reference sequence). The CDR3 sequence is CATSREVWGSGELFF. The CDR3 coding sequence is TGTGCCACCAGCAGAGAGGTTTGGGGGTCCGGGGAGCTGTTTTTT.

This clone has a handful of counts. The chain is built from TRBV6-1 and TRBJ1-6; D ambiguous. Trimming pared 2 bases from V and 7 bases from J, leaving 12 bases between. Looked up from germline, CDR1 is MNHNS and CDR2 is SASEGT. The length of the CDR3 is 15 residues. The CDR3 reads CASSETSGRNSPLHF. Here the CDR3 DNA reads TGTGCCAGCAGTGAAACCTCCGGGAGGAATTCACCCCTCCACTTT.

This clone was recorded once. The gene calls are TRBV21-1 and TRBJ2-1; the table's D gene call, TRBD2, was not cross checked with the DNA. TRBV21-1 is marked as a pseudogene. The CDR3 sequence is 20 residues long. The CDR3 reads CASSKSRQETSGIGDHEQFF. The CDR3 bases are TGTGCCAGCAGCAAAAGTAGGCAGGAGACTAGCGGGATAGGGGACCATGAGCAGTTCTTC.

The chain recombines TRBV19 with TRBJ2-3; 7 bases align to TRBD2. The CDR3 loop spans 16 amino acids. Unmatched junction bases numbered 12, after V lost 3 bases and J lost 6 bases. CDR1 is LNHDA, CDR2 SQIVND, per germline (reference sequence). This chain's CDR3 is CASSIRLALPPDTQYF. The CDR3 DNA reads as TGTGCCAGTAGTATTCGACTAGCTCTACCTCCGGATACGCAGTATTTT.

The rearrangement uses TRBV19 and TRBJ1-2; no clear D. The CDR3 is 13 residues long. V dropped 7 bases and J dropped 3 bases, with 12 bases sitting between them. Germline lookup yields CDR1 LNHDA and CDR2 SQIVND (reference sequence). The CDR3 region is CASTRRQHYGYTF. The CDR3 DNA follows: TGTGCCAGTACCCGGCGGCAGCACTATGGCTACACCTTC. Together with reference TRBV19 and TRBJ1-2, the CDR3 gives the full variable domain: DGGITQSPKYLFRKEGQNVTLSCEQNLNHDAMYWYRQDPGQGLRLIYYSQIVNDFQKGDIAEGYSVSREKKESFPLTVTSAQKNPTAFYLCASTRRQHYGYTFGSGTRLTVV.

Only a few counts were recorded for this clone. The rearrangement uses TRBV9 and TRBJ1-6; D unclear. The V end was cut by 3 bases, the J end by 14 bases, with 12 bases between. This CDR3 has 12 amino acids. CDR1 is SGDLS, CDR2 YYNGEE, per germline. CDR3 nucleotide sequence: TGTGCCAGCAGCGCCGATCTGATGTCCCTCCACTTT. Translation gives CASSADLMSLHF.

This rearrangement joins TRBV7-9 to TRBJ2-5; D gene uncertain. V was shortened by 4 bases and J by 5 bases, with 5 bases between the two germline ends. This CDR3 has 11 amino acids. Germline CDR1 reads SEHNR; CDR2 reads FQNEAQ (reference sequence). The CDR3 spells CASSSWETQYF. Here the CDR3 DNA reads TGTGCCAGCAGCTCGTGGGAGACCCAGTACTTC.

The chain links TRBV7-9 to TRBJ2-2, with D perhaps TRBD2 (5 bases). The CDR3 runs to 15 residues. V shed 0 bases and J shed 4 bases, with 9 bases lying between them. Germline CDR1 and CDR2: SEHNR and FQNEAQ (reference sequence). The DNA of the CDR3 is TGTGCCAGCAGCTTAGCTTCTGCGGGCACCGGGGAGCTGTTTTTT. Translation gives CASSLASAGTGELFF. Supplemented by reference TRBV7-9 and TRBJ2-2, the full variable domain reads DTGVSQNPRHKITKRGQNVTFRCDPISEHNRLYWYRQTLGQGPEFLTYFQNEAQLEKSRLLSDRFSAERPKGSFSTLEIQRTEQGDSAMYLCASSLASAGTGELFFGEGSRLTVL.

The chain links TRBV7-2 to TRBJ1-2; a possible D gene is TRBD1 (5 bases). The length of the CDR3 is 15 residues. CDR1 and CDR2 from the germline V gene are SGHTA and FQGNSA. Deletions cut 1 base from V and 1 base from J, with 10 bases between. The CDR3 DNA follows: TGTGCCAGCAGCTTAGGTGGGGGGATTAACTATGGCTACACCTTC. Residues: CASSLGGGINYGYTF.

This sequence joins TRBV2 and TRBJ2-1; the D is unclear. The CDR3 has 11 amino acids. Deletions cut 7 bases from V and 7 bases from J, with 8 bases between. CDR1 SNHLY and CDR2 FYNNEI come from the germline V gene. The CDR3 DNA is TGTGCCAGCACCCGTTCAAATGAGCAGTTCTTC. Amino acids: CASTRSNEQFF.

The V call is TRBV7-9, the J call TRBJ2-5; TRBD2 agrees at 12 bases. Germline loops: CDR1 SEHNR, CDR2 FQNEAQ (reference sequence). CDR3 length: 15 amino acids. The V gene end was trimmed by 5 bases and the J gene end by 4 bases; junction bases not matched to a gene: 5. The CDR3 region has the DNA TGTGCCAGCAGCACCCGACTAGCGGGAGTAGAGACCCAGTACTTC. This codes for CASSTRLAGVETQYF.

The chain recombines TRBV9 with TRBJ2-3, with D unresolved. Trimming stripped 0 bases from V and 2 bases from J, with 13 bases between. The CDR3 contains 16 residues. The V gene's germline CDR1 is SGDLS and CDR2 YYNGEE. This chain's CDR3 is CASSVGLNDDTDTQYF. CDR3 in DNA: TGTGCCAGCAGCGTAGGTTTGAATGATGACACAGATACGCAGTATTTT.

The J gene is TRBJ2-3, the V gene TRBV11-2; D could derive from TRBD1 or TRBD2 (5 bases each). Germline values: CDR1 SGHAT, CDR2 FQNNGV. The CDR3 length is 14 residues. Deletions cut 4 bases from V and 2 bases from J, with 10 bases between. CDR3 residues: CASSSGTYTDTQYF. The CDR3 DNA follows: TGTGCCAGCAGCTCGGGGACCTACACAGATACGCAGTATTTT.

The CDR3, as DNA: TGTGCCAGCAGCTCCCCTAGACAGGGAGGGATAACCCAGCCCCAGCATTTT. It encodes CASSSPRQGGITQPQHF. V usage is TRBV28 and J usage is TRBJ1-5, with TRBD1 matching 7 bases. V shed 6 bases and J 7 bases; nucleotides not matched to a gene: 18. The CDR3 length is 17 residues. From germline, CDR1 is MDHEN and CDR2 SYDVKM.

This clone was detected a few times. V gene TRBV28 combines with J gene TRBJ1-5, with 8 bases fitting TRBD1. The V and J ends lost 5 bases and 5 bases, in that order; junction bases with no gene match: 17. Germline lookup yields CDR1 MDHEN and CDR2 SYDVKM. CDR3 length equals 18 residues. Written as DNA, the CDR3 is TGTGCCAGCAGTGGGCTAGGGGACAGGACGGGGGGACATCAGCCCCAGCATTTT. Its translation: CASSGLGDRTGGHQPQHF.

This chain connects TRBV7-9 to TRBJ2-7; weak D call: TRBD1 (6 bases). Trimming removed 5 bases at V and 0 bases at J, with 23 bases between. Germline V gene sequence: CDR1 SEHNR, CDR2 FQNEAQ (reference sequence). This CDR3 contains 18 residues. The CDR3, as DNA: TGTGCCAGCAGCCCAAGCCCTCGCGAGGGGGTGGGCTCCTACGAGCAGTACTTC. The encoded protein is CASSPSPREGVGSYEQYF.

The chain combines TRBV27 with TRBJ1-1; D is perhaps TRBD1 (6 bases). Deletions cut 4 bases from V and 5 bases from J, with 17 bases between. The germline CDR1 and CDR2 sequences are MNHEY and SMNVEV (reference sequence). This CDR3 comprises 15 residues. The CDR3 spells CASSYYRDIGTEAFF. The CDR3 nucleotides read TGTGCCAGCAGTTATTATCGGGACATTGGAACTGAAGCTTTCTTT.

This clone was picked up one time. The chain combines TRBV18 with TRBJ2-7; perhaps TRBD1 as D (6 bases). V gave up 4 bases and J gave up 4 bases, with 14 bases separating them. Germline CDR1 is KGHSH and CDR2 is LQKENI. The CDR3 contains 14 residues. This CDR3 reads CASSRDTRSYEQYF. In nucleotides, the CDR3 is TGTGCCAGCTCACGGGACACTAGATCTTACGAGCAGTACTTC. Full variable domain (missing parts from reference TRBV18 and TRBJ2-7): NAGVMQNPRHLVRRRGQEARLRCSPMKGHSHVYWYRQLPEEGLKFMVYLQKENIIDESGMPKERFSAEFPKEGPSILRIQQVVRGDSAAYFCASSRDTRSYEQYFGPGTRLTVT.

The chain combines TRBV29-1 with TRBJ2-1, with TRBD1 matching over 12 bases. Germline trimming cut 4 bases from V and 4 bases from J; bases unmatched to any gene: 14. The CDR3 covers 18 residues. CDR1 and CDR2 (germline): SQVTM, ANQGSEA. The DNA of the CDR3 is TGCAGCGTTGTTTCCTTGGGACAGGGGGCAGTCGGATACAATGAGCAGTTCTTC. As protein: CSVVSLGQGAVGYNEQFF.

The genes are TRBV24-1 and TRBJ1-1; no clear D. The CDR3 runs to 15 residues. CDR1 and CDR2 from the germline V gene are KGHDR and SFDVKD. The ends were cut back, 8 bases at V and 1 base at J, with 16 bases in the middle. The chain's CDR3 is CATTRPGRPNTEAFF. As DNA, the CDR3 is TGTGCCACCACTAGGCCCGGCAGACCGAACACTGAAGCTTTCTTT.

The genes are TRBV5-4 and TRBJ2-6; D is undetermined. Germline CDR1 and CDR2: SGHNT and YYREEE (reference sequence). The CDR3 is made up of 15 amino acids. V gave up 3 bases and J gave up 0 bases, with 7 bases separating them. The DNA of the CDR3 is TGTGCCAGCAGCTCCCTTTTCTCTGGGGCCAACGTCCTGACTTTC. Protein: CASSSLFSGANVLTF.

Worth noting for this clone: This may arise from a read error, as a much more abundant clone is one base away. This chain links TRBV16 with TRBJ2-2, with D unresolved. The CDR3 extends over 12 amino acids. The V gene's germline CDR1 is KGHSY and CDR2 FQNENV. The V end was cut by 4 bases, the J end by 0 bases, with 0 bases between. Written as DNA, the CDR3 is TGTGCCAGCAGCCCGAACACCGGGGAGCTGTTTTTT. Encoded protein: CASSPNTGELFF.